This TCR beta chain stems from a study of PD-1 blockade in classical Hodgkin lymphoma. This CDR3 comprises 16 residues. Trimming shortened V by 5 bases and J by 4 bases, and 20 bases separated the two germline ends. Germline CDR1 is SGHVS and CDR2 is FQNEAQ. Every patient had relapsed following autologous stem cell transplantation, and cohorts differed in brentuximab vedotin exposure. Profiling relied on immunoSEQ multiplex PCR, and the TCRdb table lists in-frame clones only, not all of them. The repertoire holds tens of thousands of clones, with 70% to 75% as singletons. V usage is TRBV7-8 and J usage is TRBJ1-1; D is unclear. This specimen was peripheral blood mononuclear cells (PBMCs), taken before the second cycle of nivolumab. This TCR derives from a human donor with classical Hodgkin lymphoma. CDR3 DNA: TGTGCCAGCAGCCCATTTTCGCCTGGCTCTGCCACTGAAGCTTTCTTT. It specifies CASSPFSPGSATEAFF.